These 20 T cell receptor beta chains share one sample of origin, sequenced in a study of post-analysis software for immune sequencing data. For these receptors, no antigen is known. cDNA libraries for TCR beta contained unique molecular identifiers. TCRdb re-called the PCR reads with MiXCR, one entry per CDR3 protein. The table lists under 900,000 distinct CDR3 sequences, approximately 53% of them singletons, with about 4.5% in the top ten. Overall study findings and caveats: In patients, about 5 TRBV segments were more frequent than in controls, with TRBV5-6, TRBV5-1 and TRBV20-1 among them.

Sequenced input: blood. The receptors originated from a girl aged 5 to 17 with multiple sclerosis.

The rearrangement links TRBV6-5 to TRBJ2-5; tentatively, D is TRBD2 (6 bases). CDR3 size: 14 residues. V was trimmed by 6 bases and J by 4 bases, leaving 15 bases between them. Germline CDR1 MNHEY, CDR2 SVGAGI. CDR3 loop: CASRGLQFRETQYF. CDR3 in DNA: TGTGCCAGCAGAGGACTACAATTCCGAGAGACCCAGTACTTC.

The J gene is TRBJ2-4, the V gene TRBV10-3; D might be TRBD1 (5 bases). Germline loops: CDR1 ENHRY, CDR2 SYGVKD. The germline V and J ends were trimmed by 0 bases and 1 base, with 22 bases remaining between them. The length of the CDR3 is 20 residues. The CDR3 DNA reads TGTGCCATCAGTGAGTCGATCAGGGCGGCCGAAAAAGGGGCCAAAAACATTCAGTACTTC. Translated, it gives CAISESIRAAEKGAKNIQYF.

Here the CDR3 reads CASSFHGAETQYF. CDR3 DNA sequence: TGCGCCAGCAGTTTTCACGGGGCGGAGACCCAGTACTTC. The V gene is TRBV5-1, the J gene TRBJ2-5; D might be TRBD1 or TRBD2, each matching 5 bases. Germline V gene data show CDR1 as SGHRS and CDR2 as YFSETQ. Trimming left V 5 bases short and J 5 bases short, with 13 bases between. The CDR3 has 13 residues.

The V and J genes are TRBV20-1 and TRBJ2-5; 11 bases agree with TRBD2. Unmatched junction bases numbered 3, after V lost 6 bases and J lost 0 bases. This CDR3 has 14 amino acids. Germline values: CDR1 DFQATT, CDR2 SNEGSKA (reference sequence). Here the CDR3 DNA reads TGCAGTGCAACTAGCGGGGGAAACCAAGAGACCCAGTACTTC. Its protein is CSATSGGNQETQYF.

The chain carries TRBV20-1 and TRBJ1-5, with 7 bases identical to TRBD1. CDR3 size: 13 residues. Unmatched junction bases numbered 3, after V lost 6 bases and J lost 1 base. Germline V lookup: CDR1 DFQATT, CDR2 SNEGSKA (reference sequence). The CDR3 here is CSALRGSNQPQHF. CDR3 sequence (DNA): TGCAGTGCCCTCAGGGGGAGCAATCAGCCCCAGCATTTT.

Notes on this clonotype: At one end, the junction sequence differs from germline, possibly due to a read error. The chain links TRBV7-3 to TRBJ2-1; 9 bases line up with TRBD2. The CDR3 length is 13 residues. Germline CDR1 reads SGHTA; CDR2 reads FQGTGA. The CDR3: CASSASGNNERFF. The CDR3 bases are TGTGCCAGCAGTGCTAGCGGGAACAATGAGCGGTTCTTC.

This clonotype was seen a few times. This chain uses TRBV5-1 with TRBJ2-5; perhaps TRBD2 as D (5 bases). V was shortened by 4 bases and J by 7 bases, with 20 bases between the two germline ends. Germline CDR1 is SGHRS and CDR2 is YFSETQ. The CDR3 is 15 residues long. The CDR3 sequence: CASSRGLSNEGTQYF. CDR3 nucleotides: TGCGCCAGCAGCCGCGGGCTTAGCAACGAGGGGACCCAGTACTTC.

The V call is TRBV29-1, the J call TRBJ2-7; D is unresolved. Germline CDR1 SQVTM, CDR2 ANQGSEA. V shed 7 bases and J shed 2 bases, with 9 bases lying between them. This CDR3 spans 11 amino acids. CDR3 region: CSATLAYEQYF. CDR3 DNA: TGCAGCGCCACGCTAGCCTACGAGCAGTACTTC.

This clonotype showed up just a few times. As DNA, the CDR3 is TGCAGCGTTGATTGGACAGGGGGCTCCATTCAGTACTTC. Translation gives CSVDWTGGSIQYF. V is TRBV29-1 and J is TRBJ2-4; 11 nucleotides line up with TRBD1. There are 13 residues in the CDR3. CDR1 and CDR2 (germline): SQVTM, ANQGSEA. With 3 bases clipped from V and 9 bases from J, the junction kept 4 bases outside the gene matches.

The chain recombines TRBV4-1 with TRBJ2-1, with D possibly matching TRBD2 (5 bases). Trimming pared 2 bases from V and 2 bases from J, leaving 10 bases between. This CDR3 is built from 15 residues. Germline assignment: CDR1 MGHRA and CDR2 YSYEKL. The CDR3 sequence: CASSQTGNTYNEQFF. The CDR3 region has the DNA TGCGCCAGCAGCCAAACGGGGAATACCTACAATGAGCAGTTCTTC.

CDR3 in DNA: TGTGCCAGCAGTTTTTTACCTGGGACTAGCGATTCCTACGAGCAGTACTTC. Its protein is CASSFLPGTSDSYEQYF. This chain connects TRBV27 to TRBJ2-7, with 10 bases matching TRBD2. Germline CDR1 MNHEY, CDR2 SMNVEV (reference sequence). This CDR3 has 17 residues. With V trimmed by 3 bases and J by 1 base, 9 bases remained unmatched.

The CDR3 DNA follows: TGTGCCTGGAGTGTACGAGGGTTCTTATCGCGGGAACAGTACTTC. Translated, it gives CAWSVRGFLSREQYF. The rearrangement joins TRBV30 to TRBJ2-5; a possible D gene is TRBD2 (6 bases). This CDR3 region has 15 residues. Trimming took off 0 bases at V and 11 bases at J, with 22 bases between the two ends. The germline V gene encodes CDR1 GTSNPN and CDR2 SVGIG (reference sequence). The full variable domain, with the rest looked up from reference TRBV30 and TRBJ2-5, is SQTIHQWPATLVQPVGSPLSLECTVEGTSNPNLYWYRQAAGRGLQLLFYSVGIGQISSEVPQNLSASRPQDRQFILSSKKLLLSDSGFYLCAWSVRGFLSREQYFGPGTRLLVL.

This chain joins TRBV6-1 and TRBJ2-4; maybe TRBD2 (5 bases). This CDR3 is 13 amino acids long. Trimming removed 8 bases at V and 3 bases at J, with 11 bases between. Germline CDR1 MNHNS, CDR2 SASEGT. This chain's CDR3 is CASGGMGKNIQYF. For the CDR3, the DNA is TGTGCCAGCGGAGGAATGGGCAAAAACATTCAGTACTTC.

The gene calls are TRBV7-9 and TRBJ2-3; D unclear. The CDR3 runs 12 residues. Between the trimmed V and J ends, which lost 2 bases and 6 bases, there was a span of 6 bases. Germline V gene sequence: CDR1 SEHNR, CDR2 FQNEAQ (reference sequence). CDR3 bases: TGTGCCAGCAGCTTAACATACGATACGCAGTATTTT. It yields the protein CASSLTYDTQYF.

The chain couples TRBV6-5 to TRBJ2-1; D gene unclear. Germline V lookup: CDR1 MNHEY, CDR2 SVGAGI. Trimming removed 4 bases from V and 0 bases from J, with 22 bases in between. The CDR3 contains 19 residues. CDR3 region: CASSSPLFASESSYNEQFF. The CDR3 DNA reads TGTGCCAGCAGTTCTCCCCTTTTTGCCTCAGAGAGCTCCTACAATGAGCAGTTCTTC.

The chain employs TRBV2 and TRBJ2-7; D is uncertain. The germline V gene encodes CDR1 SNHLY and CDR2 FYNNEI. There are 12 residues in the CDR3. Between the trimmed V and J ends, which lost 7 bases and 0 bases, there was a span of 7 bases. The CDR3 sequence: CASTPGSYEQYF. The CDR3 nucleotides read TGTGCCAGCACCCCGGGCTCCTACGAGCAGTACTTC. The full variable domain, in which reference TRBV2 and TRBJ2-7 provide the parts outside the CDR3, is EPEVTQTPSHQVTQMGQEVILRCVPISNHLYFYWYRQILGQKVEFLVSFYNNEISEKSEIFDDQFSVERPDGSNFTLKIRSTKLEDSAMYFCASTPGSYEQYFGPGTRLTVT.

A few counts support this clonotype. The chain is built from TRBV12-3 or TRBV12-4 and TRBJ2-1; 12 bases map to TRBD2. The CDR3 contains 16 residues. J gave up 5 bases and V 6 bases, and 8 bases lay outside the gene matches. The CDR3 nucleotides read TGTGCCAGCAGCCTCGGACTAGCGGGGTTGCACAATGAGCAGTTCTTC. Residues: CASSLGLAGLHNEQFF.

This chain connects TRBV6-6 to TRBJ2-7; maybe TRBD2 (5 bases). Trimming took off 5 bases at V and 2 bases at J, with 22 bases between the two ends. This CDR3 is built from 17 residues. Germline CDR1 MNHNY, CDR2 SVGAGI (reference sequence). In DNA form, the CDR3 reads TGTGCCAGCAGTACCATCACCCAGCGGATATCGACCTACGAGCAGTACTTC. It encodes CASSTITQRISTYEQYF.

The J gene is TRBJ2-7, the V gene TRBV2; D might be TRBD1 (5 bases). This CDR3 comprises 15 residues. Between the trimmed V and J ends, which lost 5 bases and 2 bases, there was a span of 16 bases. Germline V gene lookup returns CDR1 SNHLY and CDR2 FYNNEI. This CDR3 is CASSPPAGPAYEQYF. The CDR3 nucleotides read TGTGCCAGCAGTCCCCCAGCAGGGCCTGCCTACGAGCAGTACTTC.

The genes are TRBV2 and TRBJ2-1; unclear D gene. Per germline, CDR1 SNHLY and CDR2 FYNNEI. The CDR3 covers 14 residues. V dropped 4 bases and J dropped 10 bases, with 17 bases sitting between them. In DNA, the CDR3 is TGTGCCAGCAGTGCAACTCTCGGGTTTGCGGAGCAGTTCTTC. Protein sequence: CASSATLGFAEQFF.